This passage covers 10 T cell receptor beta chains from one sample sequenced in a study of CD8+CD57+ T cells in acquired aplastic anemia. Genomic DNA templated the TCR beta VDJ and CDR3 profiling. MiXCR was run by TCRdb on the reads, yielding one entry per CDR3 protein. The sample lists about 250,000 distinct CDR3 sequences; approximately 45% were seen once. It was patients with CD8+CD57+ cell expansion by flow cytometry who were chosen for sequencing. Sample: sorted CD4+, CD8+, or CD8+CD57+ T cells (not recorded which) from PBMCs. The receptor set was obtained from a human donor with aplastic anemia.

The chain recombines TRBV20-1 with TRBJ1-2; D may be TRBD1 (5 bases). Germline lookup yields CDR1 DFQATT and CDR2 SNEGSKA (reference sequence). The CDR3 has 13 residues. Trimming removed 3 bases from V and 5 bases from J, with 13 bases in between. CDR3 coding DNA: TGCAGTGCTAGCGCAGACAGCGCATATGGCTACACCTTC. Translation: CSASADSAYGYTF.

This clonotype was recorded many times. V and J are TRBV6-2 or TRBV6-3 and TRBJ2-7; D gene unclear. This CDR3 region has 14 residues. Germline V gene data show CDR1 as MNHEY and CDR2 as SVGEGT. The V and J ends lost 6 bases and 3 bases respectively, with 15 bases between them. The CDR3 sequence: CASSLYSLDYEQYF. The CDR3 bases are TGTGCCAGCAGCCTATACTCGCTGGACTACGAGCAGTACTTC.

This clonotype was found a few times. This chain links TRBV28 with TRBJ2-1, with unresolved D. V shed 6 bases and J shed 8 bases, with 17 bases lying between them. There are 14 residues in the CDR3. The V gene's germline CDR1 is MDHEN and CDR2 SYDVKM. Here the CDR3 DNA reads TGTGCCAGCAGACAGTTTGGTAGCATCGATGAGCAGTTCTTC. Translating it yields CASRQFGSIDEQFF. Complete variable domain (other parts from reference TRBV28 and TRBJ2-1): DVKVTQSSRYLVKRTGEKVFLECVQDMDHENMFWYRQDPGLGLRLIYFSYDVKMKEKGDIPEGYSVSREKKERFSLILESASTNQTSMYLCASRQFGSIDEQFFGPGTRLTVL.

The chain combines TRBV20-1 with TRBJ1-2; D gene unclear. CDR1 DFQATT and CDR2 SNEGSKA come from the germline V gene (reference sequence). This CDR3 comprises 10 residues. Trimming took off 0 bases at V and 12 bases at J, with 8 bases between the two ends. This CDR3 is CSARDVGNTF. The CDR3 DNA is TGCAGTGCTAGAGATGTGGGTAACACCTTC.

The chain couples TRBV7-6 to TRBJ1-2, with 8 bases fitting TRBD1. Germline V gene sequence: CDR1 SGHVS, CDR2 FNYEAQ. Losses at the gene ends were 5 bases for V and 5 bases for J; bases not matched to a gene: 10. This CDR3 is 15 amino acids long. The CDR3 sequence is CASSVAPGQEYGYTF. CDR3 DNA sequence: TGTGCCAGCAGCGTCGCCCCGGGACAGGAATATGGCTACACCTTC.

The CDR3 DNA follows: TGCAGTGCTAGCTCCTTCGTCCGGGACAGGGACTACGAGCAGTACTTC. Its protein is CSASSFVRDRDYEQYF. The chain couples TRBV20-1 to TRBJ2-7; 9 bases map to TRBD1. The length of the CDR3 is 16 residues. Germline CDR1 reads DFQATT; CDR2 reads SNEGSKA (reference sequence). Germline trimming cut 3 bases from V and 3 bases from J; bases unmatched to any gene: 12.

About this clonotype: The CDR3 does not close with the conserved phenylalanine or tryptophan, likely indicating a read error. No DNA is shown, since the ends of the CDR3 on it are uncertain; the CDR3 is the one TCRdb lists. The chain is built from TRBV28 and TRBJ2-3. From its first to its last residue, the CDR3 has 8 amino acids. CDR1 and CDR2 from the germline V gene are MDHEN and SYDVKM. CDR3 residues: CASSLTYG.

This clonotype was detected many times. The rearrangement links TRBV29-1 to TRBJ1-1; D might be TRBD1 (5 bases). Germline V CDR1 and CDR2: SQVTM, ANQGSEA. Deletions cut 5 bases from V and 3 bases from J, with 13 bases between. The CDR3 totals 13 residues. This CDR3 is CSVLSGSDTEAFF. The CDR3, as DNA: TGCAGCGTTCTTTCAGGGTCGGACACTGAAGCTTTCTTT.

This clonotype occurred many times. The J gene is TRBJ2-1, the V gene TRBV2; 8 nucleotides align to TRBD2. With V trimmed by 8 bases and J by 7 bases, 4 bases remained unmatched. The CDR3 spans 12 residues. CDR1 and CDR2 from the germline V gene are SNHLY and FYNNEI. CDR3 residues: CASRGRWNEQFF. The CDR3, as DNA: TGTGCCAGCCGCGGGAGGTGGAATGAGCAGTTCTTC.

The J gene is TRBJ2-1, the V gene TRBV7-3; TRBD2 aligns across 9 bases. Germline V CDR1 and CDR2: SGHTA, FQGTGA. With V trimmed by 5 bases and J by 6 bases, 5 bases remained unmatched. CDR3 length equals 14 residues. This CDR3 is CASSRGLAPNEQFF. The CDR3 nucleotides read TGTGCCAGCAGCAGGGGACTAGCTCCCAATGAGCAGTTCTTC. Variable domain in full (rest from reference TRBV7-3 and TRBJ2-1): GAGVSQTPSNKVTEKGKYVELRCDPISGHTALYWYRQSLGQGPEFLIYFQGTGAADDSGLPNDRFFAVRPEGSVSTLKIQRTERGDSAVYLCASSRGLAPNEQFFGPGTRLTVL.